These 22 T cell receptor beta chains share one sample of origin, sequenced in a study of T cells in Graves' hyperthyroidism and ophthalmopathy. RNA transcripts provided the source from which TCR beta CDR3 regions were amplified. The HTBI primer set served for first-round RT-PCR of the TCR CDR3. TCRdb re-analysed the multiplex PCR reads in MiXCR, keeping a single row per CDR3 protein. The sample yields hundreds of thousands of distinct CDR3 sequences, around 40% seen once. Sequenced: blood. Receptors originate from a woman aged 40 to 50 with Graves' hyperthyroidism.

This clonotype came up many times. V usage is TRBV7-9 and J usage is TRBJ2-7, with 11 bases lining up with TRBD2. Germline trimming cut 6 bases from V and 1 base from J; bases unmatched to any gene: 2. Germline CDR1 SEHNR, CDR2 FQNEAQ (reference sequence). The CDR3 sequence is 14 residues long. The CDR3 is CASSSSGGSYEQYF. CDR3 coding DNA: TGTGCCAGCAGTTCTAGCGGGGGGTCCTACGAGCAGTACTTC.

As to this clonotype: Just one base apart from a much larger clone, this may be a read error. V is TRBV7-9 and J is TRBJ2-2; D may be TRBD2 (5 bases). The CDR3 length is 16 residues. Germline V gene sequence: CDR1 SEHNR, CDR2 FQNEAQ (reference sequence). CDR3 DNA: TGTGCCAGCAGCCGGGCTGACTGGGCGAACACCGGGGAGCTGCTTTTT. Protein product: CASSRADWANTGELLF.

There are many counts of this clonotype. CDR3 amino acids: CATSRIRDEQYF. The CDR3 region has the DNA TGTGCCACCTCCCGGATTCGGGACGAGCAGTACTTC. This sequence joins TRBV19 and TRBJ2-7; D is ambiguous. Germline V gene data show CDR1 as LNHDA and CDR2 as SQIVND (reference sequence). The V gene lost 10 bases and the J gene lost 5 bases, with 15 bases spanning the gap. CDR3 length equals 12 residues. The full variable domain, with the rest looked up from reference TRBV19 and TRBJ2-7, is DGGITQSPKYLFRKEGQNVTLSCEQNLNHDAMYWYRQDPGQGLRLIYYSQIVNDFQKGDIAEGYSVSREKKESFPLTVTSAQKNPTAFYLCATSRIRDEQYFGPGTRLTVT.

CDR3 DNA: TGTGCCAGTATGTGGGCAGGGGGAGCTCAGCCCCAGCATTTT. Translated: CASMWAGGAQPQHF. The chain recombines TRBV19 with TRBJ1-5; 7 nucleotides line up with TRBD1. V lost 7 bases and J lost 6; bases outside the gene matches: 9. The CDR3 is made up of 14 amino acids. Germline V gives CDR1 LNHDA, CDR2 SQIVND (reference sequence).

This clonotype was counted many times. In DNA form, the CDR3 reads TGCAGCGTTGAGAGGTGGGACAGCTCTAACTATGGCTACACCTTC. Translating it yields CSVERWDSSNYGYTF. The chain is built from TRBV29-1 and TRBJ1-2; 7 positions match TRBD1. The CDR3 is made up of 15 amino acids. Germline V gives CDR1 SQVTM, CDR2 ANQGSEA. After removal of 3 bases from V and 0 bases from J, the junction contained 7 bases not matched to a gene.

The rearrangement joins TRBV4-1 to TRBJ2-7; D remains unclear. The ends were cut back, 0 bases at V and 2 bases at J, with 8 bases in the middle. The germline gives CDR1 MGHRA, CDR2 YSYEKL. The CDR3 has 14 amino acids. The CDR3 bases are TGCGCCAGCAGCCAAGATATTCGCGCCTACGAGCAGTACTTC. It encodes CASSQDIRAYEQYF.

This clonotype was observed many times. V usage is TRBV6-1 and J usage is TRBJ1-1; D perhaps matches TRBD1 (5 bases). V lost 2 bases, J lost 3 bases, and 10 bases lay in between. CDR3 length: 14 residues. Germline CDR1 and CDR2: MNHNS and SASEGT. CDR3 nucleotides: TGTGCCAGCAGTGAAAGAGGGACGGACACTGAAGCTTTCTTT. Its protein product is CASSERGTDTEAFF.

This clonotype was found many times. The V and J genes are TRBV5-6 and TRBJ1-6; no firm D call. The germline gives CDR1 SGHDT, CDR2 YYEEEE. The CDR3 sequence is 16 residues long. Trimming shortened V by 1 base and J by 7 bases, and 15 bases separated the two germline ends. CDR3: CASSLRTGEGNSPLHF. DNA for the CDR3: TGTGCCAGCAGCTTGAGGACGGGAGAAGGGAATTCACCCCTCCACTTT.

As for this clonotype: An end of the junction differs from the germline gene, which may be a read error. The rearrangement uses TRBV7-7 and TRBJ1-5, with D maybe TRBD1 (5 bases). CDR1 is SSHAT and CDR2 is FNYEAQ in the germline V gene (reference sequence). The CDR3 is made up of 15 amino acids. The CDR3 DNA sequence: TGTGCTAGCAGCTTGCGGGACGGCCACTATCAGCCCCAGCATTTT. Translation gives CASSLRDGHYQPQHF.

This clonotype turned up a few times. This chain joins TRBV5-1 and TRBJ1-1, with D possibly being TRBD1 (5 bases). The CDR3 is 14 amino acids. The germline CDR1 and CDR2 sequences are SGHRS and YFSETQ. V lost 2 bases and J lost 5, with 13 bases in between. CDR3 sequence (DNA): TGCGCCAGCAGCTTTCAGGGATCGGAGACTGAAGCTTTCTTT. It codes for CASSFQGSETEAFF.

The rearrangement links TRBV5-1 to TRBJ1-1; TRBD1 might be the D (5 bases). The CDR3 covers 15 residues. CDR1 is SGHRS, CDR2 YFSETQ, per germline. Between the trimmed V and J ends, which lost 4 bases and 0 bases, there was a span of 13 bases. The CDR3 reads CASSLASTVNTEAFF. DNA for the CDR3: TGCGCCAGCAGCCTCGCCTCGACAGTGAACACTGAAGCTTTCTTT.

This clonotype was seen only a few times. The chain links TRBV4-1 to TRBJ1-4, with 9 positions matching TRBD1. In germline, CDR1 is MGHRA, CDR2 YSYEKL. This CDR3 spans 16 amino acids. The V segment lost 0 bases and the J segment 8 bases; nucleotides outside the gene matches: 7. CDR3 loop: CASSQDRGQGWEKLFF. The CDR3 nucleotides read TGCGCCAGCAGCCAAGATAGGGGACAGGGATGGGAAAAACTGTTTTTT.

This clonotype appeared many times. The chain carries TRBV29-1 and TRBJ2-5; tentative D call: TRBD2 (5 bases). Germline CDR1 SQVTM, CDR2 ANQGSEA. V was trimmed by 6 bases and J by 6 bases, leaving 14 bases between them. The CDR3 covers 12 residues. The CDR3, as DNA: TGCAGCGTAGCCTCCGGGGAACAGACCCAGTACTTC. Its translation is CSVASGEQTQYF.

The CDR3: CASSFLLPRRRATGELFF. CDR3 sequence (DNA): TGTGCCAGCAGCTTTCTCTTGCCCCGCCGCAGGGCCACCGGGGAGCTGTTTTTT. V usage is TRBV7-8 and J usage is TRBJ2-2; a possible D gene is TRBD1 (5 bases). Germline V CDR1 and CDR2: SGHVS, FQNEAQ. The CDR3 extends over 18 amino acids. Trimming cost V 3 bases and J 4 bases, with 21 bases left between them.

The CDR3 DNA follows: TGTGCCAGCAGGGGCGACAGGGTCCACGAGCAGTACTTC. It codes for CASRGDRVHEQYF. The chain links TRBV12-3 or TRBV12-4 to TRBJ2-7; TRBD1 agrees at 7 bases. The length of the CDR3 is 13 residues. The V gene end was trimmed by 6 bases and the J gene end by 5 bases; junction bases not matched to a gene: 7.

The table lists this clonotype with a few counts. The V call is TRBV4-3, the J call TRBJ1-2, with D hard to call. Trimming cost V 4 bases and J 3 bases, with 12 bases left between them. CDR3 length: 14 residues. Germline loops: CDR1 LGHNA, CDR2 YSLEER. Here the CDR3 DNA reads TGCGCCAGCAGCCCAATGGACCGTCACTATGGCTACACCTTC. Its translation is CASSPMDRHYGYTF.

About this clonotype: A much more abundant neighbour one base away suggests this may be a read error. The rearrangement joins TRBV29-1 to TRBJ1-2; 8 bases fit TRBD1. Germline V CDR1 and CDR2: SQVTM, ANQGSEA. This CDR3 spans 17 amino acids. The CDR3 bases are TGTGCCAGTGGCATCAGCACACTCAGGACAGGGTGGTATGGCTACACCTTC. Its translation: CASGISTLRTGWYGYTF.

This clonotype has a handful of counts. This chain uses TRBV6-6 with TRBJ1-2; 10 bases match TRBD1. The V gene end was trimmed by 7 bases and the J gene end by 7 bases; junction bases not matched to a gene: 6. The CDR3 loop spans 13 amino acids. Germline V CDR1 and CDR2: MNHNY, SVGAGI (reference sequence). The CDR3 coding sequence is TGTGCCAGCAAGACAGGGGGCCTTGGTGGCTACACCTTC. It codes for CASKTGGLGGYTF.

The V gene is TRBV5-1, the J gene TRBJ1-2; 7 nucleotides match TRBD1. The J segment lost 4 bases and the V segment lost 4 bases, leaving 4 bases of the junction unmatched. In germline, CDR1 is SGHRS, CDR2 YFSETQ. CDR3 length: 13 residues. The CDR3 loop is CASSPGQAYGYTF. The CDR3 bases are TGCGCCAGCAGCCCTGGACAGGCCTATGGCTACACCTTC.

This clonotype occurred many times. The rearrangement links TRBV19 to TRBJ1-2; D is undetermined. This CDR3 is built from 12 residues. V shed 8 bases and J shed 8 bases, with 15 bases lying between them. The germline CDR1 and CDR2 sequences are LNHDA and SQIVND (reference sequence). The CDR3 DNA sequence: TGTGCCAGTGACGGACGCTATCTAGGCTACACCTTC. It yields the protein CASDGRYLGYTF.

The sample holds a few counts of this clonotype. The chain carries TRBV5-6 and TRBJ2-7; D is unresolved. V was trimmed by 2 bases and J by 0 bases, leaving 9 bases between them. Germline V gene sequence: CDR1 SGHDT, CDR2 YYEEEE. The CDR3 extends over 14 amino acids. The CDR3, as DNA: TGTGCCAGCAGCTTTACAACCAACTCCTACGAGCAGTACTTC. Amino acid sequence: CASSFTTNSYEQYF.

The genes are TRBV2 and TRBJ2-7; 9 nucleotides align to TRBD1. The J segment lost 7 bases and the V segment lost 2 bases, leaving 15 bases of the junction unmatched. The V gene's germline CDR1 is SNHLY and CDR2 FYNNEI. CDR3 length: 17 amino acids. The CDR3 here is CASSERGQGSLGKEQYF. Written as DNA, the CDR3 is TGTGCCAGCAGTGAACGTGGACAGGGGTCCCTTGGGAAGGAGCAGTACTTC.